This T cell receptor (beta chain) originates from a study of T cell repertoires in cytomegalovirus infection. The wider study: Recently identified HLA-C-restricted and well-studied HLA-B-restricted CMV epitopes were used.

Germline V gene data show CDR1 as LNHNV and CDR2 as YYDKDF (reference sequence). The CDR3 spans 16 residues. V lost 4 bases to trimming and J lost 8 bases, with 21 bases between them. Notes on this clonotype: Its matching antigen is unknown.

Study-level points and caveats: Dominating the ex vivo response were HLA-C-restricted CMV-specific TCR beta clonotypes. Based on cumulative public TCR beta family frequency, carriers of CMV plus the relevant HLA were identified.

From the reads, TCRdb called clonotypes with MiXCR, one entry per CDR3 protein. The sample consists of 830,000 or so distinct CDR3 sequences, around a third of them appearing once. The sequencing used cultured CD8+ T cells from PBMCs, collected from culture after CMV antigen stimulation. The V gene is TRBV15, the J gene TRBJ2-1; D unresolved. The clonotype originates from a human donor in good health (CMV status not recorded). Some clones in this sample may be carry-over from other donors' samples. This CDR3 reads CATSTERGNLLYEQFF. CDR3 bases: TGTGCCACCAGCACCGAACGTGGGAATCTTTTGTATGAGCAGTTCTTC.